The clone carrying this T cell receptor beta chain has more than one count but fewer than ten. The antigen remains unidentified. This sample was included in a study of CD8+ T cells in alopecia areata. RNA extraction was followed by reverse transcription into cDNA, which acted as the sequencing template. Produced via immunoSEQ multiplex PCR; TCRdb's table is partial and in-frame only. Counted here are over 90,000 clones, less than 70% occurring once; the ten biggest clones make up about 9%. The V gene's germline CDR1 is SGHTA and CDR2 FQGNSA. J gave up 0 bases and V 2 bases, and 4 bases lay outside the gene matches. The CDR3 contains 16 residues. Sorting of CD4+ and CD8+ T cells was performed on PBMCs. Study conclusions and caveats: Clonality was higher in lesional than normal scalp, especially in alopecia totalis/universalis. Sequencing of scalp tissue also captures the resident alphabeta T cells of normal skin.

The TCR sequence derives from a human donor in good health. The specimen sequenced was CD4+ T cells sorted from blood. The rearrangement uses TRBV7-2 and TRBJ2-3; TRBD1 agrees at 8 bases. CDR3 residues: CASSLQGQGSTDTQYF. CDR3 DNA sequence: TGTGCCAGCAGCTTACAAGGACAGGGCAGCACAGATACGCAGTATTTT.